The 23 T cell receptor beta chains presented below share a single source sample, sequenced in a study of T cells in Graves' hyperthyroidism and ophthalmopathy. TCR beta CDR3 regions were amplified from RNA transcripts. A set of HTBI primers served as the primers for a first-round RT-PCR of the TCR CDR3. Using its own MiXCR run on the multiplex PCR reads, TCRdb lists one record per CDR3 protein. The table shows approximately 260,000 distinct CDR3 sequences, with roughly 15% occurring only once. Sequencing used blood. These receptors all stem from a woman aged 45-59 years with Graves' hyperthyroidism that later progressed to Graves' ophthalmopathy.

This clonotype was seen more than once but under ten times. This rearrangement joins TRBV18 to TRBJ2-7, with 13 bases fitting TRBD2. CDR1 KGHSH and CDR2 LQKENI come from the germline V gene. The CDR3 totals 15 residues. With V trimmed by 2 bases and J by 6 bases, 4 bases remained unmatched. CDR3 loop: CASSPGTSGIGEQYF. Here the CDR3 DNA reads TGTGCCAGCTCACCAGGGACTAGCGGGATCGGCGAGCAGTACTTC.

This clonotype was seen at least ten times. The rearrangement uses TRBV5-1 and TRBJ2-7, with D possibly matching TRBD2 (5 bases). Germline V gives CDR1 SGHRS, CDR2 YFSETQ. There are 15 residues in the CDR3. V was clipped by 0 bases and J by 0 bases, with 10 bases between them. In nucleotides, the CDR3 is TGCGCCAGCAGCTTGGGAGGGTGGGACTCCTACGAGCAGTACTTC. As protein: CASSLGGWDSYEQYF.

This clonotype was found many times. This chain joins TRBV30 and TRBJ2-5; 10 bases match TRBD1. V gave up 6 bases and J gave up 4 bases; unmatched junction bases: 8. Germline V gene sequence: CDR1 GTSNPN, CDR2 SVGIG (reference sequence). The CDR3 runs to 14 residues. The CDR3 loop is CACSTGGAGETQYF. CDR3 sequence (DNA): TGTGCCTGCTCGACAGGGGGCGCGGGAGAGACCCAGTACTTC.

This clonotype was found a few times. The chain uses TRBV18 and TRBJ1-6; 7 bases align to TRBD1. CDR3 size: 15 residues. V lost 6 bases, J lost 6 bases, and 8 bases stayed unmatched. The germline V gene has CDR1 KGHSH and CDR2 LQKENI. The CDR3 DNA reads as TGTGCCAGCTCTGAAAGCAGGGGGGCTAATTCACCCCTCCACTTT. Encoded protein: CASSESRGANSPLHF.

With respect to this clonotype: One base away lies a much larger clone, so this may be a sequencing read error. The rearrangement links TRBV7-9 to TRBJ2-1, with TRBD1 matching 7 bases. This CDR3 is built from 15 residues. From germline, CDR1 is SEHNR and CDR2 FQNEAQ (reference sequence). The CDR3 region is CAGSPSGGQLNEQFF. CDR3 DNA sequence: TGTGCCGGCAGCCCGTCAGGGGGACAGCTAAATGAGCAGTTCTTC.

Concerning this clonotype: A read error is possible here, since a much larger clone lies one base away. V is TRBV29-1 and J is TRBJ2-1; 10 bases match TRBD2. The CDR3 length is 14 residues. Germline values: CDR1 SQVTM, CDR2 ANQGSEA. CDR3 residues: CGVGGLAGDNEQFF. CDR3 bases: TGCGGCGTTGGAGGCCTAGCGGGGGACAATGAGCAGTTCTTC.

The chain joins TRBV7-3 to TRBJ2-1, with 10 bases lining up with TRBD2. Per germline, CDR1 SGHTA and CDR2 FQGTGA. The CDR3 is 14 residues long. Unmatched junction bases numbered 3, after V lost 6 bases and J lost 4 bases. In DNA, the CDR3 is TGTGCCAGCAGTACTAGCGGGGTATACAATGAGCAGTTCTTC. This sequence encodes CASSTSGVYNEQFF.

This clonotype came up a few times. This rearrangement joins TRBV4-2 to TRBJ1-5; 7 nucleotides agree with TRBD1. The CDR3 loop spans 15 amino acids. V was pared by 1 base and J by 7 bases, with 7 bases of the junction left unmatched. Looked up from germline, CDR1 is LGHNA and CDR2 is YNFKEQ. CDR3 sequence: CASSQAGGAGQPQHF. For the CDR3, the DNA is TGTGCCAGCAGCCAAGCAGGGGGAGCAGGGCAGCCCCAGCATTTT.

At least ten counts were recorded for this clonotype. One end of the junction is discordant with germline, which a read error may explain. The chain recombines TRBV3-1 with TRBJ2-1; 8 bases are a match to TRBD2. The CDR3 runs to 14 residues. Germline V gene sequence: CDR1 LGHDT, CDR2 YNNKEL (reference sequence). The CDR3 bases are TGTGCCAGCAGCGCGACTAGCGCTTACAATGAGCAGTCCTTC. Residues: CASSATSAYNEQSF.

Concerning this clonotype itself: With a much larger clone just one base away, this may be a read error. V is TRBV5-8 and J is TRBJ1-2; D remains ambiguous. The CDR3 is made up of 13 amino acids. V was shortened by 6 bases and J by 0 bases, with 9 bases between the two germline ends. Germline V gives CDR1 SGHTS, CDR2 YDEGEE. CDR3 loop: CASTQWANYGYTF. The CDR3 DNA is TGTGCCAGCACCCAGTGGGCTAACTATGGCTACACCTTC.

This clonotype was counted many times. The chain joins TRBV11-2 to TRBJ2-2; 11 positions match TRBD2. Germline V gene sequence: CDR1 SGHAT, CDR2 FQNNGV. The CDR3 loop spans 14 amino acids. Germline trimming cut 6 bases from V and 6 bases from J; bases unmatched to any gene: 3. The CDR3 nucleotides are TGTGCCAGCAGTACGGGACTAGCGGCCGGGGAGCTGTTTTTT. It translates to CASSTGLAAGELFF. Complete variable domain (other parts from reference TRBV11-2 and TRBJ2-2): EAGVAQSPRYKIIEKRQSVAFWCNPISGHATLYWYQQILGQGPKLLIQFQNNGVVDDSQLPKDRFSAERLKGVDSTLKIQPAKLEDSAVYLCASSTGLAAGELFFGEGSRLTVL.

CDR3 sequence reads: CASRRQGNTGELFF. As DNA, the CDR3 is TGTGCCAGCAGAAGACAGGGCAACACCGGGGAGCTGTTTTTT. The chain has TRBV5-4 and TRBJ2-2; 7 bases are a match to TRBD1. The CDR3 extends over 14 amino acids. Germline CDR1 and CDR2: SGHNT and YYREEE (reference sequence). J gave up 2 bases and V 5 bases, and 3 bases lay outside the gene matches.

This clonotype has at least ten counts. The V gene is TRBV2, the J gene TRBJ1-2; D perhaps matches TRBD1 (6 bases). This CDR3 comprises 15 residues. Looked up from germline, CDR1 is SNHLY and CDR2 is FYNNEI. The V and J ends lost 2 bases and 3 bases respectively, with 13 bases between them. The CDR3 is CASSEFWGQDYGYTF. In nucleotides, the CDR3 is TGTGCCAGCAGTGAATTTTGGGGGCAGGACTATGGCTACACCTTC.

About this clonotype itself: With a much larger clone just one base away, this may be a read error. The chain combines TRBV7-2 with TRBJ1-2, with unresolved D. The CDR3 runs 16 residues. V was clipped by 1 base and J by 0 bases, with 12 bases between them. Germline V gene lookup returns CDR1 SGHTA and CDR2 FQGNSA. The CDR3 spells CASSLGARTANYGYTF. Here the CDR3 DNA reads TGTGCCAGCAGCTTAGGGGCACGAACAGCTAACTATGGCTACACCTTC.

The rearrangement links TRBV28 to TRBJ2-5, with TRBD2 matching over 12 bases. The CDR3 totals 17 residues. The V gene end was trimmed by 3 bases and the J gene end by 0 bases; junction bases not matched to a gene: 5. The germline gives CDR1 MDHEN, CDR2 SYDVKM. As DNA, the CDR3 is TGTGCCAGCAGTTTCTCCGGGACTAGCGGGTACCAAGAGACCCAGTACTTC. Protein product: CASSFSGTSGYQETQYF.

This chain connects TRBV12-3 or TRBV12-4 to TRBJ2-1; TRBD1 agrees at 7 bases. CDR3 length: 15 amino acids. Losses at the gene ends were 6 bases for V and 0 bases for J; bases not matched to a gene: 5. Here the CDR3 reads CASRPTGTSYNEQFF. The CDR3, as DNA: TGTGCCAGCAGACCGACAGGGACCTCCTACAATGAGCAGTTCTTC.

This clonotype was observed many times. J is TRBJ2-7 and V is TRBV28; D remains unclear. V lost 7 bases and J lost 0, with 13 bases in between. The CDR3 sequence is 14 residues long. Germline CDR1 MDHEN, CDR2 SYDVKM. The CDR3: CASTELHLSYEQYF. CDR3 nucleotide sequence: TGTGCCAGCACCGAACTTCACCTCTCCTACGAGCAGTACTTC.

The table lists this clonotype with a few counts. The junction and the germline gene differ at one end; a read error may be behind it. The chain's CDR3 is CASSPLSYNEQFF. DNA for the CDR3: TGTGCTAGCAGCCCCCTTTCCTACAATGAGCAGTTCTTC. The V gene is TRBV7-7, the J gene TRBJ2-1; D remains ambiguous. The CDR3 loop spans 13 amino acids. The germline V gene has CDR1 SSHAT and CDR2 FNYEAQ (reference sequence).

On this clonotype: This may be a read error: a much more frequent sequence differs by one nucleotide. The J gene is TRBJ2-1, the V gene TRBV6-5; D is perhaps TRBD2 (6 bases). Trimming left V 4 bases short and J 6 bases short, with 25 bases between. The CDR3 runs to 18 residues. The germline V gene has CDR1 MNHEY and CDR2 SVGAGI. The CDR3 here is CASSCSHSLAILGNEQFF. For the CDR3, the DNA is TGTGCCAGCAGTTGCTCCCATAGTCTAGCGATTTTGGGCAATGAGCAGTTCTTC.

This clonotype was seen a handful of times. The V call is TRBV5-1, the J call TRBJ1-1; the D is unclear. From germline, CDR1 is SGHRS and CDR2 YFSETQ. V was trimmed by 4 bases and J by 4 bases, leaving 17 bases between them. The CDR3 has 15 residues. DNA for the CDR3: TGCGCCAGCAGCGAAGGAATTTTGAGGCTCACTGAAGCTTTCTTT. This sequence encodes CASSEGILRLTEAFF.

This clonotype has ten or more counts. The V call is TRBV18, the J call TRBJ1-1, with a possible D match to TRBD1 (6 bases). This CDR3 spans 13 amino acids. V was pared by 6 bases and J by 1 base, with 9 bases between. Per germline, CDR1 KGHSH and CDR2 LQKENI. The CDR3 DNA is TGTGCCAGCTCCTGGGACAAGAACACTGAAGCTTTCTTT. Amino acid sequence: CASSWDKNTEAFF.

This clonotype has a count of ten or more. The chain combines TRBV25-1 with TRBJ2-5; 7 nucleotides align to TRBD2. With 0 bases clipped from V and 7 bases from J, the junction kept 5 bases outside the gene matches. This CDR3 contains 14 residues. Per germline, CDR1 MGHDK and CDR2 SYGVNS. CDR3 in DNA: TGTGCCAGCAGTGAATATGGGGGAGGGACGACCCAGTACTTC. The encoded protein is CASSEYGGGTTQYF.

This clonotype was recorded many times. The chain recombines TRBV7-9 with TRBJ2-3; TRBD2 is a possible D gene (5 bases). Trimming left V 4 bases short and J 2 bases short, with 19 bases between. The CDR3 is 17 residues long. The germline V gene has CDR1 SEHNR and CDR2 FQNEAQ (reference sequence). The CDR3, as DNA: TGTGCCAGCAGCTCGGGAACCCTCCCCAGTTACACAGATACGCAGTATTTT. It is translated as CASSSGTLPSYTDTQYF.